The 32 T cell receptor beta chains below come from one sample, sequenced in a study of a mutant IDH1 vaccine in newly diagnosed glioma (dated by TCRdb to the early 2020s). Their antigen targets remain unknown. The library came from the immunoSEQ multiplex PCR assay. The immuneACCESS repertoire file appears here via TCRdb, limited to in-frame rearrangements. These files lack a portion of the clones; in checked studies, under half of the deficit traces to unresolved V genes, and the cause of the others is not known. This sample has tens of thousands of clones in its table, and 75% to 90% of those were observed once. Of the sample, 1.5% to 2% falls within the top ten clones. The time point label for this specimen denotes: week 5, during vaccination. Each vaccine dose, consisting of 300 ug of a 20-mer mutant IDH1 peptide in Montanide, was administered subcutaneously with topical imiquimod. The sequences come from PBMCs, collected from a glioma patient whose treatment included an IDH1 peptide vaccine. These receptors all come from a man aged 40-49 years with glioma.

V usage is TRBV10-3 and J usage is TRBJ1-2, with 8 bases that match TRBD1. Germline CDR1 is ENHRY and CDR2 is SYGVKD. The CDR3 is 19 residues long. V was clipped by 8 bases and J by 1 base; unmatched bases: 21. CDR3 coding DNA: TGTGCCATCTCCCCCGGACAGGGCACAGGGCGCGCGAATAACTATGGCTACACCTTC. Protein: CAISPGQGTGRANNYGYTF.

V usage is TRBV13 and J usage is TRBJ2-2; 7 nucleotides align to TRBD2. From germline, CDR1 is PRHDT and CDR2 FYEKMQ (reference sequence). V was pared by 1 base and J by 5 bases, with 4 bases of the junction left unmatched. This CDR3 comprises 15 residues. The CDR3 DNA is TGTGCCAGCAGCTTAGCGGGAGGTCGAACCGGGGAGCTGTTTTTT. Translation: CASSLAGGRTGELFF.

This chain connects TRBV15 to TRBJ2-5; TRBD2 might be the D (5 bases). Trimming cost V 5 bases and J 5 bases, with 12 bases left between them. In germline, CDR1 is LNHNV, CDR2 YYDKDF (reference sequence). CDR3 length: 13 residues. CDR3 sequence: CATSSRAGETQYF. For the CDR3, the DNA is TGTGCCACCAGCTCACGGGCGGGTGAGACCCAGTACTTC.

The CDR3 DNA reads TGTGCCATCAGTGTTGCGGACCCAGATACGCAGTATTTT. This gives the protein CAISVADPDTQYF. The chain recombines TRBV10-3 with TRBJ2-3; unclear D gene. CDR1 is ENHRY, CDR2 SYGVKD, per germline. The length of the CDR3 is 13 residues. V was shortened by 4 bases and J by 4 bases, with 9 bases between the two germline ends.

This CDR3 is CASSYLDRGLSDGYTF. The CDR3 nucleotides are TGTGCCAGCAGTTACTTAGACAGGGGGTTAAGTGACGGCTACACCTTC. The V and J genes are TRBV6-5 and TRBJ1-2; 9 bases fit TRBD1. The germline CDR1 and CDR2 sequences are MNHEY and SVGAGI. J was trimmed by 8 bases and V by 1 base; bases with no gene match: 11. This CDR3 has 16 amino acids.

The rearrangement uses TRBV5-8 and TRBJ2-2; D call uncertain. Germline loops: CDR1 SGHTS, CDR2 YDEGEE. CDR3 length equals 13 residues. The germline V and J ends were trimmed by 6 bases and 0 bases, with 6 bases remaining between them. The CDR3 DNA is TGTGCCAGCACGCCCGCGAACACCGGGGAGCTGTTTTTT. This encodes CASTPANTGELFF.

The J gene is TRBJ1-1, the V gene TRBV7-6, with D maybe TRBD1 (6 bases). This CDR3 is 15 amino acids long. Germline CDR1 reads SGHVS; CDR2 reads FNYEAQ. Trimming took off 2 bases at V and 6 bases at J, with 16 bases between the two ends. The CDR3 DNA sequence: TGTGCCAGCAGCTTAATATCGGGGGGCTTCGCTGAAGCTTTCTTT. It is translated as CASSLISGGFAEAFF.

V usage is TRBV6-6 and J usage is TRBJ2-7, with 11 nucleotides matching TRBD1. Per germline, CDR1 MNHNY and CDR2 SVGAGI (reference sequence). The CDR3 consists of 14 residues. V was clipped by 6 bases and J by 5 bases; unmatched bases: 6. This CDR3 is CASSLGQGANEQYF. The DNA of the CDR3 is TGTGCCAGCAGCCTAGGACAGGGGGCGAACGAGCAGTACTTC.

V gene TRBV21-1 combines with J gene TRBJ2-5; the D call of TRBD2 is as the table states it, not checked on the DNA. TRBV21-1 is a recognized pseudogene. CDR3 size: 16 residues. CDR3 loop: CASNSGRAALQETQYF. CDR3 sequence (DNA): TGTGCCAGCAACTCGGGAAGGGCGGCACTACAAGAGACCCAGTACTTC.

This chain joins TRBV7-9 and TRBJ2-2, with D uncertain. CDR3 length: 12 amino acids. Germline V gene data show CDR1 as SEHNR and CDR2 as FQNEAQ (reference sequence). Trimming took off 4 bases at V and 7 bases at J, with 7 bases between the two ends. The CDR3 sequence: CASSSNYGELFF. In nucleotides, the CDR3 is TGTGCCAGCAGCTCCAACTACGGGGAGCTGTTTTTT.

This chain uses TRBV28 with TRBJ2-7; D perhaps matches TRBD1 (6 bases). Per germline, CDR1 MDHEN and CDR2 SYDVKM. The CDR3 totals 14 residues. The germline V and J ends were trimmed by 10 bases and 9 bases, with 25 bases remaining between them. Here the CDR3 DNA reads TGTGCCAACTCACCGGGACATAGCCTTTTAGGGCAGTACTTC. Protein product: CANSPGHSLLGQYF.

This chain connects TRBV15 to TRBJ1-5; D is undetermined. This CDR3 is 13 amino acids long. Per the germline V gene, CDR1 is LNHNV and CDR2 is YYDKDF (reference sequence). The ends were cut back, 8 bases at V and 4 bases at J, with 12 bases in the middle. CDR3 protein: CATVSGRNQPQHF. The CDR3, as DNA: TGTGCCACCGTCTCCGGTCGGAATCAGCCCCAGCATTTT. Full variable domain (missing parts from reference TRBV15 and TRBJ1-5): DAMVIQNPRYQVTQFGKPVTLSCSQTLNHNVMYWYQQKSSQAPKLLFHYYDKDFNNEADTPDNFQSRRPNTSFCFLDIRSPGLGDTAMYLCATVSGRNQPQHFGDGTRLSIL.

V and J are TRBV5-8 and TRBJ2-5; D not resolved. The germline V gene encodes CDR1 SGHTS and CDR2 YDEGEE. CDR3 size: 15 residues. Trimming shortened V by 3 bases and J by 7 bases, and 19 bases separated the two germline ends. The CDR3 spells CASSWSPQNPRTQYF. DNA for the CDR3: TGTGCCAGCAGCTGGTCGCCTCAAAATCCACGGACCCAGTACTTC.

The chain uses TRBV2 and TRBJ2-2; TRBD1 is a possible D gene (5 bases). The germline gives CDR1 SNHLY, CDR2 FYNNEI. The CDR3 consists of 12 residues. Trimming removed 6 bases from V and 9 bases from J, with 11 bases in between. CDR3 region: CASSKGNRELFF. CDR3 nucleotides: TGTGCCAGCAGCAAGGGGAACCGGGAGCTGTTTTTT.

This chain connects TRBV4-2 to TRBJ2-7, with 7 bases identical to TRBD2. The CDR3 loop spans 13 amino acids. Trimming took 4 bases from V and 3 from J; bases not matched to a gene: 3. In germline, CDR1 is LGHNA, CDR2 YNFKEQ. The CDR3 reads CASSPSGGYEQYF. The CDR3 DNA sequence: TGTGCCAGCAGCCCCTCGGGGGGCTACGAGCAGTACTTC.

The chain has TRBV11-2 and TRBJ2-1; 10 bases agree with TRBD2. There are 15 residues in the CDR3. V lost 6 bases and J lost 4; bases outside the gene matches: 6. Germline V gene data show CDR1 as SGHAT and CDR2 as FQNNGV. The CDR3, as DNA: TGTGCCAGCAGGTCTAGCGGGGGAACTTACAATGAGCAGTTCTTC. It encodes CASRSSGGTYNEQFF.

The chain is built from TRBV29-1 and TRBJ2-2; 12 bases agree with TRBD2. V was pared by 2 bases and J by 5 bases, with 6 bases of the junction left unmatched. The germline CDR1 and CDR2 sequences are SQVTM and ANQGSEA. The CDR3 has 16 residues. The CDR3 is CSVELAGGPFTGELFF. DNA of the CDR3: TGCAGCGTTGAACTAGCGGGAGGGCCTTTTACCGGGGAGCTGTTTTTT.

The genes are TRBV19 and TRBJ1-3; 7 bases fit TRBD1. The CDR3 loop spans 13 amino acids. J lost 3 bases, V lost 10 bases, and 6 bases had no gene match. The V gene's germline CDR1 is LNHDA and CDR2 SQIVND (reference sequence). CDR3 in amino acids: CATSDRRGNTIYF. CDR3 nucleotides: TGTGCCACTTCGGACAGGCGTGGAAACACCATATATTTT.

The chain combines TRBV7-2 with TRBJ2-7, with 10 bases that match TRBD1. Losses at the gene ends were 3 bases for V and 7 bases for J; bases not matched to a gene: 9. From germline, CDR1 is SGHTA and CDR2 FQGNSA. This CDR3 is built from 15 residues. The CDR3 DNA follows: TGTGCCAGCAGCTTTTTTGGACAGGGGGTAGTTGAGCAGTACTTC. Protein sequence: CASSFFGQGVVEQYF.

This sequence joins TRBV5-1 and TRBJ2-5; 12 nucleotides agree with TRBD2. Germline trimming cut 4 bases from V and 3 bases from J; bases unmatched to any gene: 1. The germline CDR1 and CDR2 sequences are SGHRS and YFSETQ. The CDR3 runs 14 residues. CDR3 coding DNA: TGCGCCAGCAGCAGGACTAGCGGGGAAGAGACCCAGTACTTC. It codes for CASSRTSGEETQYF.

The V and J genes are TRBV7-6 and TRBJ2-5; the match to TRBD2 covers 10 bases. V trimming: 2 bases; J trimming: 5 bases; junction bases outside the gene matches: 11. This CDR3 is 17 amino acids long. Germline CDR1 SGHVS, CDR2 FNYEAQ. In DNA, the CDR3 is TGTGCCAGCAGCTTACGGGGTAGCGGGAGGATATTGGAGACCCAGTACTTC. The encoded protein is CASSLRGSGRILETQYF.

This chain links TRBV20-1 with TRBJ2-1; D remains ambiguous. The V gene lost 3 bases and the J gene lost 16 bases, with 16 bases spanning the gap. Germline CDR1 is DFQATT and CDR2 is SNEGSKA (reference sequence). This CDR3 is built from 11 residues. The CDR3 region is CSASPPTPPFF. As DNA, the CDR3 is TGCAGTGCTAGTCCTCCGACCCCGCCCTTCTTC.

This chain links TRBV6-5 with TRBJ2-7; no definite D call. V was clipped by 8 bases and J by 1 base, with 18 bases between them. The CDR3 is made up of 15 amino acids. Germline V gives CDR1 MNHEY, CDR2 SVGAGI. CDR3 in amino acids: CASSREVWASYEQYF. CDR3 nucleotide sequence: TGTGCCAGCTCTAGGGAAGTCTGGGCGTCCTACGAGCAGTACTTC.

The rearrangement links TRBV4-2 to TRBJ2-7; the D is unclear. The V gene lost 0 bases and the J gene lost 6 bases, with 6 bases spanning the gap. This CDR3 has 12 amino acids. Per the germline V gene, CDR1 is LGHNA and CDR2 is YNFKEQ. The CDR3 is CASSQELSEQYF. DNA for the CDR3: TGTGCCAGCAGCCAAGAACTCTCCGAGCAGTACTTC.

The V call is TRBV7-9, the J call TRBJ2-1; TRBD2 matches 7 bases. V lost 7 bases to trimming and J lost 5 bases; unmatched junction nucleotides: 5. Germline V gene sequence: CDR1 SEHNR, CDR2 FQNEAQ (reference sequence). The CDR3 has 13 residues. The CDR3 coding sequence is TGTGCCAGCACCGCGGGACTAAACAATGAGCAGTTCTTC. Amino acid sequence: CASTAGLNNEQFF.

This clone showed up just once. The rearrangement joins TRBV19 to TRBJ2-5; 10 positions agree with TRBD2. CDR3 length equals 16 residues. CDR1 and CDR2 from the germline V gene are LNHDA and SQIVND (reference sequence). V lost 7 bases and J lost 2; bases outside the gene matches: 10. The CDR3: CASKGAGGYVQETQYF. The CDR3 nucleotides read TGTGCCAGTAAAGGAGCGGGAGGGTATGTGCAAGAGACCCAGTACTTC.

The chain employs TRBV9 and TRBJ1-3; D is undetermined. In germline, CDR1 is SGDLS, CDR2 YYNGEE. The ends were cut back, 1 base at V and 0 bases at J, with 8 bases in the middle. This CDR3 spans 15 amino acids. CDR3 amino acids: CASSVLPVSGNTIYF. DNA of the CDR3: TGTGCCAGCAGCGTATTACCGGTCTCTGGAAACACCATATATTTT.

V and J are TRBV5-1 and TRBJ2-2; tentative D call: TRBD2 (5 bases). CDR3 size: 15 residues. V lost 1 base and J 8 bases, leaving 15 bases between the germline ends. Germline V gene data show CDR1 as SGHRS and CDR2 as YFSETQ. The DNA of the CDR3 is TGCGCCAGCAGCTTGCAAGGGTACGGGGAAGGGGAGCTGTTTTTT. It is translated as CASSLQGYGEGELFF.

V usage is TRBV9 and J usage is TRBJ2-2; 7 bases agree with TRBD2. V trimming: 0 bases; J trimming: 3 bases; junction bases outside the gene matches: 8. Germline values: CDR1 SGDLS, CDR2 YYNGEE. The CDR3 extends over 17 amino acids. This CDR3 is CASSVGGGRPYTGELFF. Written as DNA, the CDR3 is TGTGCCAGCAGCGTAGGGGGAGGGAGGCCCTACACCGGGGAGCTGTTTTTT.

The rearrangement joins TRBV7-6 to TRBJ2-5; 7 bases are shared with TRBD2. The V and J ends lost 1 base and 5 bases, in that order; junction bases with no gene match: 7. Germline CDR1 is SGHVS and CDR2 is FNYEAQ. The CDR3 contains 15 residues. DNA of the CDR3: TGTGCCAGCAGCTTAGGTGGACTAGTACGGGAGACCCAGTACTTC. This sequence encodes CASSLGGLVRETQYF.

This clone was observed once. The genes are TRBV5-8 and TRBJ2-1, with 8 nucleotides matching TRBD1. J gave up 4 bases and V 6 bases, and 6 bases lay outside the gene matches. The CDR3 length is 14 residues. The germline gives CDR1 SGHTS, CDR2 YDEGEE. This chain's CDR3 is CASTDQGAYNEQFF. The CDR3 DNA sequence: TGTGCCAGCACAGATCAGGGGGCTTACAATGAGCAGTTCTTC. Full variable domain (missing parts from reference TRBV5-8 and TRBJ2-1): EAGVTQSPTHLIKTRGQQATLRCSPISGHTSVYWYQQALGLGLQFLLWYDEGEERNRGNFPPRFSGRQFPNYSSELNVNALELEDSALYLCASTDQGAYNEQFFGPGTRLTVL.

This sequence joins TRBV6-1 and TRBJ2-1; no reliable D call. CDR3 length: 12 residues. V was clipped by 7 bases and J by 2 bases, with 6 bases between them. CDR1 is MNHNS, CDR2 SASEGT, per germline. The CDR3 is CASKGPYNEQFF. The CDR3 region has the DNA TGTGCCAGCAAGGGCCCCTACAATGAGCAGTTCTTC.